Here is one T cell receptor (beta chain) with its context. Vbeta (60) and Jbeta (13) primers were used in the PCR. Profiling relied on immunoSEQ multiplex PCR, and the TCRdb table lists in-frame clones only, not all of them. The sample contains 150,000 to 200,000 clones, 79% of which appear only once. This record comes from a study of cytomegalovirus exposure and HLA in healthy donors. CDR1 and CDR2 (germline): SNHLY, FYNNEI. Trimming took off 6 bases at V and 1 base at J, with 4 bases between the two ends. The CDR3 is 12 residues long. The sample consisted of PBMCs. The rearrangement uses TRBV2 and TRBJ1-3; the D is unclear. The TCR comes from a woman in her 30s in good health and CMV-seropositive. As DNA, the CDR3 is TGTGCCAGCAGCCGGTCTGGAAACACCATATATTTT. Translated: CASSRSGNTIYF.